One and the same sample provided the 9 T cell receptor beta chains below, sequenced in a study of regulatory T cells in long-lasting Graves disease. Researchers made TCR beta libraries by using iRepertoire HTBI primers and running Arm-PCR on CDR3 regions. TCRdb re-analysed the multiplex PCR reads in MiXCR, keeping a single row per CDR3 protein. The top ten clones hold under 50% of a sample with about 660,000 distinct CDR3 sequences, approximately 31% of them seen once. Time point defined: persistent/refractory GD, antithyroid drugs over 5 years with positive TRAb. Preparation of the TCR library used RNA extracted from PBMCs. The specimen was peripheral blood mononuclear cells (PBMCs), collected when the disease was refractory, from a patient treated with antithyroid drugs. Every receptor here comes from a female donor with Graves disease.

The chain uses TRBV4-2 and TRBJ1-2; TRBD1 matches at 8 bases. The V gene end was trimmed by 0 bases and the J gene end by 3 bases; junction bases not matched to a gene: 9. CDR1 and CDR2 (germline): LGHNA, YNFKEQ. The CDR3 is 17 residues long. The CDR3 region is CASSQESSTGAYYGYTF. CDR3 coding DNA: TGTGCCAGCAGCCAAGAGTCATCGACAGGGGCCTACTATGGCTACACCTTC.

CDR3 loop: CASSLGGGATEAFF. The CDR3, as DNA: TGTGCCAGCAGCTTGGGAGGGGGGGCTACTGAAGCTTTCTTT. The chain is built from TRBV7-8 and TRBJ1-1; a possible D gene is TRBD1 (6 bases). Germline V CDR1 and CDR2: SGHVS, FQNEAQ. This CDR3 region has 14 residues. Trimming cost V 3 bases and J 5 bases, with 13 bases left between them.

The CDR3 protein is CASSYSWDGGNQPQHF. In DNA, the CDR3 is TGTGCCAGCAGTTACTCCTGGGACGGGGGCAATCAGCCCCAGCATTTT. The chain combines TRBV6-9 with TRBJ1-5; maybe TRBD1 (5 bases). CDR3 length: 16 amino acids. Germline V lookup: CDR1 MNHGY, CDR2 SVAAGI. Trimming cost V 3 bases and J 2 bases, with 14 bases left between them.

The genes are TRBV2 and TRBJ2-2; TRBD2 might be the D (7 bases). V shed 6 bases and J shed 4 bases, with 12 bases lying between them. Germline CDR1 SNHLY, CDR2 FYNNEI. This CDR3 is built from 14 residues. The CDR3 loop is CASSFGGATGELFF. CDR3 coding DNA: TGTGCCAGCAGCTTTGGGGGGGCCACCGGGGAGCTGTTTTTT.

The chain employs TRBV28 and TRBJ1-6, with D unresolved. Germline V gene data show CDR1 as MDHEN and CDR2 as SYDVKM. This CDR3 is 12 amino acids long. Between the trimmed V and J ends, which lost 4 bases and 7 bases, there was a span of 5 bases. The CDR3 nucleotides are TGTGCCAGCAGTTACGGGAATTCACCCCTCCACTTT. This codes for CASSYGNSPLHF.

The rearrangement links TRBV28 to TRBJ1-2; 9 nucleotides line up with TRBD1. V shed 2 bases, J shed 6 bases, and the junction held 7 bases outside the gene matches. CDR1 and CDR2 (germline): MDHEN, SYDVKM. The CDR3 has 15 amino acids. CDR3 DNA sequence: TGTGCCAGCAGTTTACCGGGACAGGGCATCGATGGCTACACCTTC. It yields the protein CASSLPGQGIDGYTF.

The table lists this clonotype with a count of one. The chain carries TRBV4-2 and TRBJ1-2; weak D call: TRBD1 (6 bases). There are 15 residues in the CDR3. The germline CDR1 and CDR2 sequences are LGHNA and YNFKEQ. V was trimmed by 0 bases and J by 4 bases, leaving 12 bases between them. The CDR3, as DNA: TGTGCCAGCAGCCAAGAAACAGGGATCAGCTATGGCTACACCTTC. It specifies CASSQETGISYGYTF.

CDR3 in amino acids: CASSSLQGGVGYTF. CDR3 DNA sequence: TGCGCCAGCAGCTCCTTACAGGGCGGCGTTGGCTACACCTTC. This chain connects TRBV5-1 to TRBJ1-2; TRBD1 might be the D (6 bases). This CDR3 has 14 amino acids. Germline values: CDR1 SGHRS, CDR2 YFSETQ. The V and J ends lost 3 bases and 7 bases respectively, with 16 bases between them.

V gene TRBV28 combines with J gene TRBJ1-5; no reliable D call. V was pared by 1 base and J by 9 bases, with 7 bases between. Germline CDR1 reads MDHEN; CDR2 reads SYDVKM. The length of the CDR3 is 12 residues. The CDR3 loop reads CASSLLGMPQHF. CDR3 DNA sequence: TGTGCCAGCAGTTTATTGGGCATGCCCCAGCATTTT.